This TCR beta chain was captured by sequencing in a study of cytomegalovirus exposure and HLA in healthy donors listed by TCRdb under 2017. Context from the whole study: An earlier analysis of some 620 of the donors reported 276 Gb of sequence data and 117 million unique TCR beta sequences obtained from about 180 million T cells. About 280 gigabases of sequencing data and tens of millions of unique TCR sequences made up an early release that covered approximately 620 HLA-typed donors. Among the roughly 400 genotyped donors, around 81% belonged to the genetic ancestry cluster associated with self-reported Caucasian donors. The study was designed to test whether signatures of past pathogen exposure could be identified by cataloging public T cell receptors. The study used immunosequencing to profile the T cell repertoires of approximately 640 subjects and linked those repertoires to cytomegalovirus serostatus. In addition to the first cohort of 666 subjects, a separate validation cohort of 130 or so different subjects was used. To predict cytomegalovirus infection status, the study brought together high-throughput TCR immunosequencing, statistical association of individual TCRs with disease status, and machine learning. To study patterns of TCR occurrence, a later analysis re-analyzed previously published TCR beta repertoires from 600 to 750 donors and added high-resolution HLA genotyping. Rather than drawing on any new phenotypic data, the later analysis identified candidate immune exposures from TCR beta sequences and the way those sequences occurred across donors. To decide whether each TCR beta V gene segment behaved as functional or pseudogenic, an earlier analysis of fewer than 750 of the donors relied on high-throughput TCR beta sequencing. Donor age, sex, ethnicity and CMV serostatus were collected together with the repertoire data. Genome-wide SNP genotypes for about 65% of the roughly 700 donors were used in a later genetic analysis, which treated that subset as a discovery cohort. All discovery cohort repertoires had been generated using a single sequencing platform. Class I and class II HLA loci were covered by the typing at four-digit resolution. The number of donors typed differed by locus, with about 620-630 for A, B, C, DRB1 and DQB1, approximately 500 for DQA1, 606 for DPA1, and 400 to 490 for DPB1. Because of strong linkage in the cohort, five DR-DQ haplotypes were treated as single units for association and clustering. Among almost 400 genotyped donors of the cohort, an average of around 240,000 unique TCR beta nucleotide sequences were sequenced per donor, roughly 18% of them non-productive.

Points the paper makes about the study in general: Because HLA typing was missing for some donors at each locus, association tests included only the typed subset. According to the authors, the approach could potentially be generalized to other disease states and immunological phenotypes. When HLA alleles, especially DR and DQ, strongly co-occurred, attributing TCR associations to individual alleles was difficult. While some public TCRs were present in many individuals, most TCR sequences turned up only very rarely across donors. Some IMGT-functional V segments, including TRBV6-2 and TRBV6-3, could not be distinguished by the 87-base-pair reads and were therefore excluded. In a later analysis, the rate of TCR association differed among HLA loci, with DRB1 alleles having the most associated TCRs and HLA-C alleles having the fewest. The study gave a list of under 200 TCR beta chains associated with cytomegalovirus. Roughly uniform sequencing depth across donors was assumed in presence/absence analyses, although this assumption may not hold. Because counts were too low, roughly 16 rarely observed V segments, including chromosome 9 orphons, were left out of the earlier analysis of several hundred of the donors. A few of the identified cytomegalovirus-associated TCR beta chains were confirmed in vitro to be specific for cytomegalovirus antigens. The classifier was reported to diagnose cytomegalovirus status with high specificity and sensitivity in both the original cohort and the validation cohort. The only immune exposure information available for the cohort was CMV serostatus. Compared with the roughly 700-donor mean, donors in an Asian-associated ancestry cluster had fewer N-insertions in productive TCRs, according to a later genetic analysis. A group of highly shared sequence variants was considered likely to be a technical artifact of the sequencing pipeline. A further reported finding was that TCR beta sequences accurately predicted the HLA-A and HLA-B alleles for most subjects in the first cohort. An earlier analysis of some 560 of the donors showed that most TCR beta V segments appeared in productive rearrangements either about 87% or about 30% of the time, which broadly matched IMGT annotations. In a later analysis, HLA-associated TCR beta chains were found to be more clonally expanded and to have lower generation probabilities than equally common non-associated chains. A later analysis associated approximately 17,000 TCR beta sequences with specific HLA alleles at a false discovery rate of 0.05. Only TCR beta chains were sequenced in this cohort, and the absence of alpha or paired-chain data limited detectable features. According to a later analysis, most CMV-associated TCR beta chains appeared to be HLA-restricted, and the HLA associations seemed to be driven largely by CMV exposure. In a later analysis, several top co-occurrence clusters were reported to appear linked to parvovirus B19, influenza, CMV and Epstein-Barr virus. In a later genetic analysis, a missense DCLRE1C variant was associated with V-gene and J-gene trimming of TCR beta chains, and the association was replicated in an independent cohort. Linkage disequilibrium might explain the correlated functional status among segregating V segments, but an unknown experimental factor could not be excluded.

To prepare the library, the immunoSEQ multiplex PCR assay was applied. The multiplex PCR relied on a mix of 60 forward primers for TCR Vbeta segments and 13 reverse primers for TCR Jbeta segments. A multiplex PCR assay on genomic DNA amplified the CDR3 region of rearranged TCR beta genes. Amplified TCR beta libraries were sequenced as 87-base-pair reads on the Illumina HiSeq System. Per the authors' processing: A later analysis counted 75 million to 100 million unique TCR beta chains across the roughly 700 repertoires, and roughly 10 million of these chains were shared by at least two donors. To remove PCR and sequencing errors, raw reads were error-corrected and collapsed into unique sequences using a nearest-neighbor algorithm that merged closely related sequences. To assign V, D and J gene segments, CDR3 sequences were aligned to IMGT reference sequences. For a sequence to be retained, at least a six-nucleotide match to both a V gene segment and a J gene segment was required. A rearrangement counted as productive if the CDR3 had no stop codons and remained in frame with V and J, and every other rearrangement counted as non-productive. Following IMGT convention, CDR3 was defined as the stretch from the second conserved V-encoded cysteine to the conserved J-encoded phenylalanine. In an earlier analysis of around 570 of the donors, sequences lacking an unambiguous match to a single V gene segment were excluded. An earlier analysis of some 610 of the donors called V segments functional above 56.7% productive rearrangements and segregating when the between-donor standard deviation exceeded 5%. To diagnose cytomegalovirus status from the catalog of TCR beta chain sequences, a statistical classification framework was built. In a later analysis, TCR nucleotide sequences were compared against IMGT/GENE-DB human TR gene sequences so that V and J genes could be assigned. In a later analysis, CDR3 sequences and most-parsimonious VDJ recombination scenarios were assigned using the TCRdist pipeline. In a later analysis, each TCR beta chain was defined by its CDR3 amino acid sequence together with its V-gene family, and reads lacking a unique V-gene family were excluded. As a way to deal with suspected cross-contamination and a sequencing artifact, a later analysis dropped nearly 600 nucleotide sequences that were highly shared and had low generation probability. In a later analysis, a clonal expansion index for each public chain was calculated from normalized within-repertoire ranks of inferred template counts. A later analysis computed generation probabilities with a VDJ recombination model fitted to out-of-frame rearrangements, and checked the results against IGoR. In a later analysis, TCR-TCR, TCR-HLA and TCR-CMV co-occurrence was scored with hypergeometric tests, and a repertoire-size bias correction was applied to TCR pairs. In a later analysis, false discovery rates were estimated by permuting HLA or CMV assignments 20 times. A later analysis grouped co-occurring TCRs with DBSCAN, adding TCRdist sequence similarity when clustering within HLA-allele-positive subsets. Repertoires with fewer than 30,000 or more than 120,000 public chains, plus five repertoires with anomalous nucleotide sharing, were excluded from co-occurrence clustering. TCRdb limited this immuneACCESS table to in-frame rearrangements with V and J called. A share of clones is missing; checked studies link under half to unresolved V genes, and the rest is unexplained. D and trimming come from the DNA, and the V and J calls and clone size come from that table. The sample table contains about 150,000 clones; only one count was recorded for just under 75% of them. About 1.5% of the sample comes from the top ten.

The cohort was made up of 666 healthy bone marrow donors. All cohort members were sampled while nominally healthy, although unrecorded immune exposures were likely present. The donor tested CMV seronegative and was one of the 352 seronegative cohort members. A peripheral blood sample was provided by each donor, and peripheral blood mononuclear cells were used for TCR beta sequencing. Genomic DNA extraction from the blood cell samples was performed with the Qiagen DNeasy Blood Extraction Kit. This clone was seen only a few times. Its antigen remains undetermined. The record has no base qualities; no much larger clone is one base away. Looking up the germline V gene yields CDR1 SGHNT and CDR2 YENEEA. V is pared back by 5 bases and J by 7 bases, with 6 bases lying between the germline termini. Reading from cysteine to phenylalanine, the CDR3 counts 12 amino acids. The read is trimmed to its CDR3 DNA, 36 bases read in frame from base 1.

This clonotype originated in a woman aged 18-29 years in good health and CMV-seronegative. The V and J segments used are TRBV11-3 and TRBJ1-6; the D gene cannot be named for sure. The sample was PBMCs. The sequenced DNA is TGTGCCAGCAGCCCGAGAAATTCACCCCTCCACTTT. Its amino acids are CASSPRNSPLHF.